This TCR beta chain was profiled in a study of blood T cell repertoires in COVID-19. CDR1 and CDR2 from the germline V gene are SEHNR and FQNEAQ (reference sequence). V was trimmed by 2 bases and J by 5 bases, leaving 15 bases between them. The CDR3 consists of 15 residues. As handled by the study authors: Quantification of nucleated cells was approximated via reference gene primer amplification. TCRdb's table, derived via immunoSEQ multiplex PCR, lists solely in-frame clones and lacks some. That table supplies the V and J calls and clone size; D and trimming were determined from the DNA. The sample carries a few hundred thousand clones, roughly 87% recorded once. Donors of Cohort 3 who recovered were those that had two negative PCRs, clearance, or symptom resolution. This clone was found a few times.

J is TRBJ1-1 and V is TRBV7-9; the D gene is possibly TRBD1 (6 bases). Sequenced: PBMCs or T cells enriched from blood (not recorded which). This clonotype was sampled from a woman aged 25 to 39 who had recovered from COVID-19. CDR3 residues: CASSLSGARRTEAFF. The CDR3 coding sequence is TGTGCCAGCAGCTTATCAGGGGCGCGGAGGACTGAAGCTTTCTTT.